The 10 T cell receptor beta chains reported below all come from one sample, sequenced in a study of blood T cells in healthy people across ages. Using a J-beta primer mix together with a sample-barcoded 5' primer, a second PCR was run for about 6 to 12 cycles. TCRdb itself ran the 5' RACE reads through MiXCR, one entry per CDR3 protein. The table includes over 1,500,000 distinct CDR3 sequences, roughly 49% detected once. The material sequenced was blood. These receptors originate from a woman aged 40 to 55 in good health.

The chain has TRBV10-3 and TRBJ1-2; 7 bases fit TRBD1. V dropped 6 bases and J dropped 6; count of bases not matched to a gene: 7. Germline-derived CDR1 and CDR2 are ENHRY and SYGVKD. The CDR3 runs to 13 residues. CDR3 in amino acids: CAISQRQGHGYTF. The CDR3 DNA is TGTGCCATCAGCCAGAGACAGGGCCATGGCTACACCTTC.

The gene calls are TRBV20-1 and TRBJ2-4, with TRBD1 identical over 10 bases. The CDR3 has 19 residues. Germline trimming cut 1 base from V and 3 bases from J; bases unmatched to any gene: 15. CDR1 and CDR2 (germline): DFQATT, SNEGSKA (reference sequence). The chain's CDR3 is CSARGMTGGSVRVKNIQYF. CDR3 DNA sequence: TGCAGTGCTAGAGGGATGACAGGGGGCTCGGTACGAGTCAAAAACATTCAGTACTTC.

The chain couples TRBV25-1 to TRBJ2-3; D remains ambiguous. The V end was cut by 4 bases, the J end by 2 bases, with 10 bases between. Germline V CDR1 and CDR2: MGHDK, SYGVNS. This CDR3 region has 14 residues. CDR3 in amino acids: CASSGLGYTDTQYF. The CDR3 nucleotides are TGTGCCAGCAGTGGTCTGGGATACACAGATACGCAGTATTTT.

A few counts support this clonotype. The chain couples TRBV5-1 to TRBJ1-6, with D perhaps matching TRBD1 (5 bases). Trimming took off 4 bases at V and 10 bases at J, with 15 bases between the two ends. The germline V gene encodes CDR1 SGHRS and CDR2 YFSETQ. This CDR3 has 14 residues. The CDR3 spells CASSPGTVGSPLHF. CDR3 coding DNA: TGCGCCAGCAGCCCTGGGACCGTTGGGTCACCCCTCCACTTT. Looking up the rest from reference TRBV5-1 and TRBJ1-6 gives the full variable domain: KAGVTQTPRYLIKTRGQQVTLSCSPISGHRSVSWYQQTPGQGLQFLFEYFSETQRNKGNFPGRFSGRQFSNSRSEMNVSTLELGDSALYLCASSPGTVGSPLHFGNGTRLTVT.

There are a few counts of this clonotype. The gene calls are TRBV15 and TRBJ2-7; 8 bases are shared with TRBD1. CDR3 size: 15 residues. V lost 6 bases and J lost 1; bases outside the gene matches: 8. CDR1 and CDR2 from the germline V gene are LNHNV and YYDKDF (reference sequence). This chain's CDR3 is CATRGGDRGSYEQYF. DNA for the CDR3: TGTGCCACCAGAGGTGGAGACAGGGGATCCTACGAGCAGTACTTC.

The CDR3 coding sequence is TGCGCCAGCAGCCCCCTAAGCGGGGGGGCCGGGGTGACAGATACGCAGTATTTT. Protein: CASSPLSGGAGVTDTQYF. The chain combines TRBV4-1 with TRBJ2-3, with TRBD2 matching over 10 bases. This CDR3 region has 18 residues. CDR1 is MGHRA, CDR2 YSYEKL, per germline. Trimming at V came to 4 bases and at J to 3 bases, leaving 13 bases not matched to a gene.

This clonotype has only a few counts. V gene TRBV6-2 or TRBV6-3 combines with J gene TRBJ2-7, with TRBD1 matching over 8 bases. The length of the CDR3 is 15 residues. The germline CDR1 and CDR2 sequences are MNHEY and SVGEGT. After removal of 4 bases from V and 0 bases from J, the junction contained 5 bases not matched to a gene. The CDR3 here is CASSWRTGSSYEQYF. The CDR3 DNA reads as TGTGCCAGCAGTTGGAGGACAGGGAGCTCCTACGAGCAGTACTTC.

CDR3 nucleotides: TGTGCCAGCAGCTTATCGGGGACAACCGCATACAATGAGCAGTACTTC. It encodes CASSLSGTTAYNEQYF. V and J are TRBV7-6 and TRBJ2-5, with D perhaps matching TRBD1 (6 bases). CDR3 size: 16 residues. Germline V gives CDR1 SGHVS, CDR2 FNYEAQ. Deletions cut 2 bases from V and 11 bases from J, with 24 bases between.

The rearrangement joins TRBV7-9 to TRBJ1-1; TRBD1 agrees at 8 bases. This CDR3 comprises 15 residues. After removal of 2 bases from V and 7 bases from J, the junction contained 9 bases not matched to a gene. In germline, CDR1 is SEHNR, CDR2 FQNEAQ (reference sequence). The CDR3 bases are TGTGCCAGCAGCTTACGGACAGGGAGGGCTGATGAAGCTTTCTTT. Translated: CASSLRTGRADEAFF. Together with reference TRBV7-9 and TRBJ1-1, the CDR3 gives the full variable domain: DTGVSQNPRHKITKRGQNVTFRCDPISEHNRLYWYRQTLGQGPEFLTYFQNEAQLEKSRLLSDRFSAERPKGSFSTLEIQRTEQGDSAMYLCASSLRTGRADEAFFGQGTRLTVV.

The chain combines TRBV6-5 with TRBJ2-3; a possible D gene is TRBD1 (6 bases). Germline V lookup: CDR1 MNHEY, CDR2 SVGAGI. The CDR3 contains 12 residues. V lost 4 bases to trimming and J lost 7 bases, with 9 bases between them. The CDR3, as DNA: TGTGCCAGCAGTTCGACAGGCCATACGCAGTATTTT. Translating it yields CASSSTGHTQYF.